These 20 T cell receptor beta chains share one sample of origin, sequenced in a study of T cell responses to AZD1222 COVID-19 vaccine. Assay: immunoSEQ multiplex PCR; the TCRdb copy retains only in-frame clones and omits some. The sample holds 150,000 to 180,000 clones, about nine tenths seen once. This specimen consisted of peripheral blood, obtained on day 0 of AZD1222 vaccination. The receptors stem from an adult in good health.

This chain's CDR3 is CASSELLASDTGELFF. In DNA form, the CDR3 reads TGCGCCAGCAGCGAGCTTCTAGCCTCGGACACCGGGGAGCTGTTTTTT. The genes are TRBV5-1 and TRBJ2-2; possible D gene TRBD2, 5 bases. The germline V and J ends were trimmed by 4 bases and 3 bases, with 16 bases remaining between them. Germline CDR1 is SGHRS and CDR2 is YFSETQ. This CDR3 spans 16 amino acids.

V and J are TRBV19 and TRBJ1-2, with unresolved D. This CDR3 is 15 amino acids long. Germline CDR1 LNHDA, CDR2 SQIVND (reference sequence). With 6 bases removed from V and 2 bases from J, the gap between germline ends came to 16 bases. CDR3 in DNA: TGTGCCAGTAGCCAACCAACGGGCCCCAACTATGGCTACACCTTC. Amino acids: CASSQPTGPNYGYTF. The complete variable domain, with remaining parts taken from reference TRBV19 and TRBJ1-2, reads DGGITQSPKYLFRKEGQNVTLSCEQNLNHDAMYWYRQDPGQGLRLIYYSQIVNDFQKGDIAEGYSVSREKKESFPLTVTSAQKNPTAFYLCASSQPTGPNYGYTFGSGTRLTVV.

This clone was counted once. The J gene is TRBJ2-7, the V gene TRBV15; TRBD1 aligns across 12 bases. V lost 1 base, J lost 4 bases, and 11 bases stayed unmatched. This CDR3 spans 18 amino acids. Germline V gene sequence: CDR1 LNHNV, CDR2 YYDKDF (reference sequence). The CDR3 nucleotides are TGTGCCACCAGCAGAGGGGACAGGGGGCGCACAGGGATTTACGAGCAGTACTTC. Protein sequence: CATSRGDRGRTGIYEQYF.

The chain recombines TRBV28 with TRBJ2-1; D unresolved. The V end was cut by 3 bases, the J end by 9 bases, with 3 bases between. The CDR3 sequence is 10 residues long. Germline values: CDR1 MDHEN, CDR2 SYDVKM. CDR3: CASSFGEQFF. As DNA, the CDR3 is TGTGCCAGCAGTTTCGGTGAGCAGTTCTTC.

V is TRBV5-1 and J is TRBJ2-1; 11 bases align to TRBD1. V trimming: 2 bases; J trimming: 7 bases; junction bases outside the gene matches: 11. The CDR3 spans 17 residues. Germline CDR1 SGHRS, CDR2 YFSETQ. The CDR3, as DNA: TGCGCCAGCAGCTTTGAGTCTTGGACAGGGGGCCCGAATGAGCAGTTCTTC. Translation: CASSFESWTGGPNEQFF.

The genes are TRBV7-2 and TRBJ2-3, with no clear D. The CDR3 contains 12 residues. Germline V gene lookup returns CDR1 SGHTA and CDR2 FQGNSA. The germline V and J ends were trimmed by 5 bases and 2 bases, with 5 bases remaining between them. In nucleotides, the CDR3 is TGTGCCAGCAGCCACTACACAGATACGCAGTATTTT. It translates to CASSHYTDTQYF.

This chain connects TRBV30 to TRBJ2-7, with a possible D match to TRBD2 (5 bases). The CDR3 sequence is 13 residues long. V was trimmed by 7 bases and J by 1 base, leaving 14 bases between them. Germline lookup yields CDR1 GTSNPN and CDR2 SVGIG (reference sequence). The CDR3 here is CASADRGSYEQYF. The CDR3 coding sequence is TGTGCCTCCGCCGACCGGGGTTCCTACGAGCAGTACTTC. The whole variable domain, filled in from reference TRBV30 and TRBJ2-7, reads SQTIHQWPATLVQPVGSPLSLECTVEGTSNPNLYWYRQAAGRGLQLLFYSVGIGQISSEVPQNLSASRPQDRQFILSSKKLLLSDSGFYLCASADRGSYEQYFGPGTRLTVT.

The J gene is TRBJ2-7, the V gene TRBV4-1; TRBD2 aligns across 14 bases. This CDR3 contains 16 residues. J lost 5 bases, V lost 1 base, and 4 bases had no gene match. Per germline, CDR1 MGHRA and CDR2 YSYEKL. The CDR3: CASSQGLAGGSHEQYF. CDR3 DNA sequence: TGCGCCAGCAGCCAAGGACTAGCGGGAGGGTCCCACGAGCAGTACTTC.

This chain links TRBV11-1 with TRBJ1-2; D is undetermined. The CDR3 consists of 12 residues. The ends were cut back, 5 bases at V and 8 bases at J, with 12 bases in the middle. Germline loops: CDR1 SGHAT, CDR2 FQDESV (reference sequence). The CDR3 DNA sequence: TGTGCCAGCAGCAGAGAACCTTCGGGCTACACCTTC. Its translation is CASSREPSGYTF.

The rearrangement joins TRBV3-1 (or the pseudogene TRBV3-2) to TRBJ1-1; D not resolved. Germline CDR1 and CDR2: LGHDT and YNNKEL (reference sequence). Trimming cost V 2 bases and J 0 bases, with 13 bases left between them. The CDR3 spans 16 residues. The CDR3 here is CASSQFSAVLNTEAFF. As DNA, the CDR3 is TGTGCCAGCAGCCAATTCTCTGCGGTTCTGAACACTGAAGCTTTCTTT.

The V gene is TRBV6-2 or TRBV6-3, the J gene TRBJ2-7; unclear D gene. CDR1 is MNHEY, CDR2 SVGEGT, per germline. The CDR3 spans 12 residues. Trimming stripped 4 bases from V and 7 bases from J, with 11 bases between. This CDR3 is CASSWAGWEQYF. In nucleotides, the CDR3 is TGTGCCAGCAGTTGGGCAGGTTGGGAGCAGTACTTC.

This clone occurred a few times. CDR3 DNA sequence: TGTGCCAGCAGCTTAGCGAGGGTGAGGCGGGGGGCGTATGGCTACACCTTC. Translating gives CASSLARVRRGAYGYTF. V is TRBV7-2 and J is TRBJ1-2, with D possibly being TRBD1 (6 bases). There are 17 residues in the CDR3. Trimming removed 0 bases at V and 5 bases at J, with 19 bases between. Germline assignment: CDR1 SGHTA and CDR2 FQGNSA.

The chain combines TRBV15 with TRBJ2-7; tentatively, D is TRBD1 (6 bases). Trimming shortened V by 0 bases and J by 2 bases, and 17 bases separated the two germline ends. In germline, CDR1 is LNHNV, CDR2 YYDKDF (reference sequence). This CDR3 is built from 17 residues. CDR3 bases: TGTGCCACCAGCAGAGACTTAAACAGGGTTCTCGCCTACGAGCAGTACTTC. Its translation: CATSRDLNRVLAYEQYF.

This rearrangement joins TRBV5-1 to TRBJ1-1; D not certain. The CDR3 loop spans 13 amino acids. Trimming cost V 5 bases and J 2 bases, with 10 bases left between them. Germline V gives CDR1 SGHRS, CDR2 YFSETQ. The CDR3 DNA sequence: TGCGCCAGCAGGCGTGATCCTAACACTGAAGCTTTCTTT. This encodes CASRRDPNTEAFF. Drawing the rest from reference TRBV5-1 and TRBJ1-1, the complete variable domain is KAGVTQTPRYLIKTRGQQVTLSCSPISGHRSVSWYQQTPGQGLQFLFEYFSETQRNKGNFPGRFSGRQFSNSRSEMNVSTLELGDSALYLCASRRDPNTEAFFGQGTRLTVV.

The rearrangement joins TRBV28 to TRBJ1-4; no clear D gene. This CDR3 has 14 amino acids. Deletions cut 11 bases from V and 3 bases from J, with 16 bases between. The germline gives CDR1 MDHEN, CDR2 SYDVKM. CDR3 amino acids: CARPFRRSNEKLFF. In DNA, the CDR3 is TGTGCCCGCCCGTTTCGTCGCTCTAATGAAAAACTGTTTTTT.

This clone was observed once. This chain connects TRBV28 to TRBJ2-2; D may match TRBD1 or TRBD2 (5 bases each). This CDR3 is built from 14 residues. Germline V CDR1 and CDR2: MDHEN, SYDVKM. The V end was cut by 3 bases, the J end by 1 base, with 6 bases between. CDR3 sequence reads: CASSLGENTGELFF. The CDR3 DNA reads as TGTGCCAGCAGTTTGGGGGAGAACACCGGGGAGCTGTTTTTT. The complete variable domain, with remaining parts taken from reference TRBV28 and TRBJ2-2, reads DVKVTQSSRYLVKRTGEKVFLECVQDMDHENMFWYRQDPGLGLRLIYFSYDVKMKEKGDIPEGYSVSREKKERFSLILESASTNQTSMYLCASSLGENTGELFFGEGSRLTVL.

A single count supports this clone. This chain joins TRBV11-2 and TRBJ2-2; TRBD1 matches 8 bases. Trimming cost V 1 base and J 3 bases; bases outside gene matches: 7. The CDR3 has 17 residues. Germline V gene sequence: CDR1 SGHAT, CDR2 FQNNGV. Here the CDR3 DNA reads TGTGCCAGCAGCTTAGGAGGGGCAGGGGGCTACACCGGGGAGCTGTTTTTT. Translation: CASSLGGAGGYTGELFF.

This clone was counted once. The V call is TRBV30, the J call TRBJ1-2; D is perhaps TRBD1 (6 bases). Trimming shortened V by 8 bases and J by 2 bases, and 18 bases separated the two germline ends. Germline CDR1 and CDR2: GTSNPN and SVGIG (reference sequence). CDR3 length equals 14 residues. CDR3 DNA: TGTGCCAAGGAGGGGGGAGCGGACAACTATGGCTACACCTTC. Translation: CAKEGGADNYGYTF.

CDR3 loop: CASFRAGSSYNEQFF. As DNA, the CDR3 is TGTGCCAGCTTTAGGGCGGGGAGCTCCTACAATGAGCAGTTCTTC. The rearrangement uses TRBV28 and TRBJ2-1; maybe TRBD2 (6 bases). The CDR3 runs to 15 residues. V shed 8 bases and J shed 0 bases, with 14 bases lying between them. Germline loops: CDR1 MDHEN, CDR2 SYDVKM. Supplemented by reference TRBV28 and TRBJ2-1, the full variable domain reads DVKVTQSSRYLVKRTGEKVFLECVQDMDHENMFWYRQDPGLGLRLIYFSYDVKMKEKGDIPEGYSVSREKKERFSLILESASTNQTSMYLCASFRAGSSYNEQFFGPGTRLTVL.

The chain carries TRBV5-1 and TRBJ2-3, with D unresolved. Germline CDR1 and CDR2: SGHRS and YFSETQ. Trimming stripped 7 bases from V and 6 bases from J, with 18 bases between. The CDR3 has 14 residues. In DNA form, the CDR3 reads TGCGCCAGCTCGGACCCACAACCTTGGGATACGCAGTATTTT. This gives the protein CASSDPQPWDTQYF.